The clone carrying this TCR delta chain was picked up many times. The antigen is undetermined. This entry belongs to a study of γδ T cells in repeated Plasmodium falciparum infection. On the study more broadly: Malian samples came from no-transmission periods or across acute febrile malaria episodes.

Trimming left V 2 bases short and J 3 bases short, with 22 bases between. The V gene's germline CDR1 is TSWWSYY and CDR2 QGS. The CDR3 totals 18 residues. Bulk repertoires came from Vgamma9/Vdelta2+ or Vdelta2-negative gammadelta T cells flow-sorted from PBMC. Regarding the study as a whole: Vdelta2-negative gammadelta repertoires appeared less diverse and less shared in Malian than Australian children.

TCRdb fed the multiplex PCR reads into CATT to redo clone calling. The data contain some 50,000 delta-chain clones, less than 2% of them singletons. This chain joins TRDV1 and TRDJ1; D remains ambiguous. This clonotype originated in a pool of human donors (malaria-infected and uninfected, not separated). The specimen was gamma-delta T cells from blood. The CDR3 bases are TGTGCTCTTGGGGAATACGTAGCTTCGGCCCCGTACGCCGATAAACTCATCTTT. Its translation: CALGEYVASAPYADKLIF.